This TCR beta chain was documented in a study of tumor and adjacent non-tumor tissue in lung cancer. Whole-study context: There were approximately twelve adenocarcinoma, a couple of squamous cell carcinoma and 1 small cell lung cancer cases. Study-level findings and limits: Compared with tumor, normal lung showed significantly lower TCR diversity.

This clonotype was counted at least ten times. Its antigen is not identified. No cell sorting was done before RNA was extracted from the tissue. Newly diagnosed lung cancer patients had thoracic surgery in China, August–November 2014, without prior chemotherapy. Three rounds of nested PCR, following a modified ARM-PCR protocol, produced the TCRbeta library. One entry per CDR3 protein, called by TCRdb with MiXCR from the multiplex PCR reads. The sample contains under 150,000 distinct CDR3 sequences, roughly 64% of which appear only once. The CDR3 spans 14 residues. The ends lost 6 bases at V and 6 bases at J; junction bases unmatched: 10. Germline V gene lookup returns CDR1 SQVTM and CDR2 ANQGSEA.

The sequence derives from a young man with non-small cell lung cancer. This rearrangement joins TRBV29-1 to TRBJ1-1, with 10 bases that match TRBD1. The sequencing sample was made of lung tumor tissue. The CDR3 sequence: CSVWGQGRTAEAFF. DNA for the CDR3: TGCAGCGTCTGGGGACAGGGGAGAACGGCTGAAGCTTTCTTT. The entire variable domain, with the rest obtained from reference TRBV29-1 and TRBJ1-1, is as follows: SAVISQKPSRDICQRGTSLTIQCQVDSQVTMMFWYRQQPGQSLTLIATANQGSEATYESGFVIDKFPISRPNLTFSTLTVSNMSPEDSSIYLCSVWGQGRTAEAFFGQGTRLTVV.